The present T cell receptor beta chain was sequenced within a study of cytomegalovirus exposure and HLA in healthy donors. Germline loops: CDR1 SGDLS, CDR2 YYNGEE. Deletions cut 1 base from V and 2 bases from J, with 8 bases between. This CDR3 has 14 residues. Primers: 60 Vbeta forward and 13 Jbeta reverse. Generated by immunoSEQ multiplex PCR, the TCRdb table keeps only in-frame clones and is missing some. The repertoire holds 150,000 to 200,000 clones, with around 80% as singletons. The material sequenced was PBMCs. The source of this sequence is a man between 18 and 35 years old in good health and CMV-seronegative. The V call is TRBV9, the J call TRBJ2-3; TRBD1 is a possible D gene (5 bases). DNA for the CDR3: TGTGCCAGCAGCGTAAGGGGCCACACAGATACGCAGTATTTT. This encodes CASSVRGHTDTQYF.